These 11 T cell receptor beta chains were all obtained from the same sample, sequenced in a study of blood T cell repertoires in COVID-19 (dated by TCRdb to 2018 to 2020). Library preparation used the immunoSEQ multiplex PCR assay. The table comes from immuneACCESS by way of TCRdb, which keeps in-frame sequences with V and J called. Part of the clones is missing from these tables; in studies checked, under half for an unresolved V gene and the rest for unknown reasons. The sample table contains hundreds of thousands of clones; only one count was recorded for about 89% of them. The ten largest clonotypes hold under 9.5% of the sample. The material sequenced was PBMCs or T cells enriched from blood (not recorded which). The origin of the receptors is a man between 40 and 49 years old who had recovered from COVID-19.

The rearrangement links TRBV5-1 to TRBJ1-2; D unclear. The germline V gene encodes CDR1 SGHRS and CDR2 YFSETQ. V was pared by 0 bases and J by 0 bases, with 12 bases between. The CDR3 has 16 amino acids. CDR3 in amino acids: CASSLETEPANYGYTF. The CDR3 DNA is TGCGCCAGCAGCTTGGAAACGGAGCCAGCTAACTATGGCTACACCTTC.

CDR3 region: CASSLTQGAYEQYF. CDR3 nucleotides: TGTGCCAGCAGCTTAACACAGGGGGCTTACGAGCAGTACTTC. The genes are TRBV7-3 and TRBJ2-7, with 9 positions matching TRBD1. This CDR3 is 14 amino acids long. V lost 0 bases, J lost 4 bases, and 1 base stayed unmatched. The germline V gene has CDR1 SGHTA and CDR2 FQGTGA.

V usage is TRBV2 and J usage is TRBJ1-4; D not resolved. Trimming took off 4 bases at V and 0 bases at J, with 6 bases between the two ends. The CDR3 spans 14 residues. Germline values: CDR1 SNHLY, CDR2 FYNNEI. The CDR3 sequence: CASSAGATNEKLFF. CDR3 DNA sequence: TGTGCCAGCAGTGCGGGTGCAACTAATGAAAAACTGTTTTTT.

The CDR3 sequence: CASSLSGQNEQYF. The CDR3 DNA reads TGTGCCAGCTCACTTTCTGGACAGAACGAGCAGTACTTC. This chain links TRBV18 with TRBJ2-7; D possibly corresponds to TRBD1 (6 bases). The length of the CDR3 is 13 residues. Between the trimmed V and J ends, which lost 4 bases and 5 bases, there was a span of 12 bases. Germline loops: CDR1 KGHSH, CDR2 LQKENI.

The chain combines TRBV4-2 with TRBJ2-1; TRBD2 matches at 9 bases. Germline V gene data show CDR1 as LGHNA and CDR2 as YNFKEQ. J gave up 4 bases and V 4 bases, and 14 bases lay outside the gene matches. There are 18 residues in the CDR3. In DNA, the CDR3 is TGTGCCAGCAGCCGGGAAAGGGCGGCTAGCGGGAAGTACAATGAGCAGTTCTTC. Encoded protein: CASSRERAASGKYNEQFF.

The chain carries TRBV29-1 and TRBJ2-2; TRBD1 might be the D (5 bases). This CDR3 is built from 11 residues. Per the germline V gene, CDR1 is SQVTM and CDR2 is ANQGSEA. With 6 bases removed from V and 6 bases from J, the gap between germline ends came to 8 bases. The CDR3 is CSVGHSGELFF. Written as DNA, the CDR3 is TGCAGCGTGGGGCATTCCGGGGAGCTGTTTTTT.

This chain connects TRBV6-5 to TRBJ2-1, with TRBD2 identical over 7 bases. The CDR3 sequence is 14 residues long. Trimming took 8 bases from V and 4 from J; bases not matched to a gene: 8. Germline values: CDR1 MNHEY, CDR2 SVGAGI. The CDR3 region has the DNA TGTGCCAGCCGGGGGGTCGGAACTTACAATGAGCAGTTCTTC. It is translated as CASRGVGTYNEQFF.

The gene calls are TRBV19 and TRBJ1-1; D call uncertain. The CDR3 has 15 residues. Germline loops: CDR1 LNHDA, CDR2 SQIVND (reference sequence). Trimming pared 6 bases from V and 5 bases from J, leaving 19 bases between. The CDR3 loop is CASRVPEAGFTEAFF. CDR3 in DNA: TGTGCCAGTAGGGTCCCGGAGGCGGGGTTTACTGAAGCTTTCTTT.

This chain joins TRBV3-1 (or the pseudogene TRBV3-2) and TRBJ2-6; D is uncertain. The CDR3 is 16 amino acids. The germline CDR1 and CDR2 sequences are LGHDT and YNNKEL (reference sequence). The V end lost 1 base, the J end lost 2 bases, and 9 bases lay between the germline ends. Here the CDR3 DNA reads TGTGCCAGCAGCCAAGCGTTGGCAACTGGGGCCAACGTCCTGACTTTC. Translating gives CASSQALATGANVLTF.

The chain uses TRBV27 and TRBJ1-5; D not certain. The CDR3 covers 16 residues. V dropped 0 bases and J dropped 2 bases, with 11 bases sitting between them. CDR1 is MNHEY and CDR2 is SMNVEV in the germline V gene (reference sequence). The CDR3 DNA reads TGTGCCAGCAGTTTATCATGGCCTGATGGCAATCAGCCCCAGCATTTT. It codes for CASSLSWPDGNQPQHF.

The V call is TRBV3-1 (or the pseudogene TRBV3-2), the J call TRBJ1-1; D is uncertain. The CDR3 sequence is 14 residues long. The ends were cut back, 0 bases at V and 0 bases at J, with 5 bases in the middle. The V gene's germline CDR1 is LGHDT and CDR2 YNNKEL (reference sequence). CDR3 nucleotides: TGTGCCAGCAGCCAAGATCTTATGAACACTGAAGCTTTCTTT. Translated: CASSQDLMNTEAFF.